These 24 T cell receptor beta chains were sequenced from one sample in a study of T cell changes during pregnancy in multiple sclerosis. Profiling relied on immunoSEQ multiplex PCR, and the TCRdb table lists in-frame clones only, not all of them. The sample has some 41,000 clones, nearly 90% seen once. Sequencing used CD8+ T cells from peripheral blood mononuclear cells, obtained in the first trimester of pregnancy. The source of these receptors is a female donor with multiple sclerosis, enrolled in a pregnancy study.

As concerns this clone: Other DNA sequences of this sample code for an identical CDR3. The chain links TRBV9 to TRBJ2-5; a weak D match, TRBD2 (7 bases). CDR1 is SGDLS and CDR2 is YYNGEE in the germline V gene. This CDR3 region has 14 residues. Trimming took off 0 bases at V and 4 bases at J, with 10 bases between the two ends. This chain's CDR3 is CASSVGGGGETQYF. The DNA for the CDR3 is TGTGCCAGCAGCGTAGGGGGGGGCGGAGAGACCCAGTACTTC.

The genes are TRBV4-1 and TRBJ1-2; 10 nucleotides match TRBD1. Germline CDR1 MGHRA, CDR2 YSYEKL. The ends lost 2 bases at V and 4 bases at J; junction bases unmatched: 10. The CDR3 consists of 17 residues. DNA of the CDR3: TGCGCCAGCAGCCAACCCCCCGGGACAGGGGAGGGCTATGGCTACACCTTC. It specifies CASSQPPGTGEGYGYTF.

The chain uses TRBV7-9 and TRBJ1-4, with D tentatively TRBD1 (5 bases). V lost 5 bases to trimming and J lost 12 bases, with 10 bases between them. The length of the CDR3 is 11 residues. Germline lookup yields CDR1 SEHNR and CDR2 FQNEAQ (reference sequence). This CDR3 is CASSVGHQLFF. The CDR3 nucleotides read TGTGCCAGCAGCGTGGGGCACCAACTGTTTTTT.

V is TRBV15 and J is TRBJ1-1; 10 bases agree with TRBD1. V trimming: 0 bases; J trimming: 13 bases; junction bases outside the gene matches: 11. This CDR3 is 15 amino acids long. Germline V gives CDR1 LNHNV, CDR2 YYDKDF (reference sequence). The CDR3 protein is CATSRDLDRGQRVFF. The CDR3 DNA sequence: TGTGCCACCAGCAGAGATCTTGACAGGGGGCAGAGAGTTTTCTTT.

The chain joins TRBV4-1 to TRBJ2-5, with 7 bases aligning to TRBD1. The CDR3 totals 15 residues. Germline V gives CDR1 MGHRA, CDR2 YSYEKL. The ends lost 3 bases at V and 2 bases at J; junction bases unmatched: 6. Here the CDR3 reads CASSHYDREQETQYF. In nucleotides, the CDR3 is TGCGCCAGCAGCCACTACGACAGGGAGCAAGAGACCCAGTACTTC.

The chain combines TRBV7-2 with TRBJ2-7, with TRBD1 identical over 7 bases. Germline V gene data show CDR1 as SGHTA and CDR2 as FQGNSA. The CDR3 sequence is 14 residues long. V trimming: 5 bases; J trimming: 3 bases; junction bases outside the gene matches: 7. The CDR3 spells CASSPAGDSYEQYF. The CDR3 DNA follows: TGTGCCAGCAGCCCCGCCGGGGACAGCTACGAGCAGTACTTC.

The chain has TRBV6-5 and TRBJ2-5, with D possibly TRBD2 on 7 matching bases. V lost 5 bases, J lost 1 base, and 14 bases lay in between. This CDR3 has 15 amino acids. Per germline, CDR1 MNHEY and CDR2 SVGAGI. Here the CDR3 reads CASSRWGGSQETQYF. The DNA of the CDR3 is TGTGCCAGCAGTCGCTGGGGGGGCTCCCAAGAGACCCAGTACTTC.

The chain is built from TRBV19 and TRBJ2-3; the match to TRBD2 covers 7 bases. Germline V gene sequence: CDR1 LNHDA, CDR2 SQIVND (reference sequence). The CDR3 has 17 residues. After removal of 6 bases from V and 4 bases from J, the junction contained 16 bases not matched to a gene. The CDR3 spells CASSRPGAGVFADTQYF. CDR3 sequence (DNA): TGTGCCAGTAGCCGACCGGGCGCGGGGGTATTTGCAGATACGCAGTATTTT.

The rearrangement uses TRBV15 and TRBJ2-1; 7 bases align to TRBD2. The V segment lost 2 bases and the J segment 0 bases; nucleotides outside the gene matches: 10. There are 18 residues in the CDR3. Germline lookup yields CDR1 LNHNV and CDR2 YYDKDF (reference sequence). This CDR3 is CATSRIPWSGNSYNEQFF. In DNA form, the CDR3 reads TGTGCCACCAGCAGAATCCCGTGGAGCGGGAACTCCTACAATGAGCAGTTCTTC. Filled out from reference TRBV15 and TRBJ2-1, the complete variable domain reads DAMVIQNPRYQVTQFGKPVTLSCSQTLNHNVMYWYQQKSSQAPKLLFHYYDKDFNNEADTPDNFQSRRPNTSFCFLDIRSPGLGDTAMYLCATSRIPWSGNSYNEQFFGPGTRLTVL.

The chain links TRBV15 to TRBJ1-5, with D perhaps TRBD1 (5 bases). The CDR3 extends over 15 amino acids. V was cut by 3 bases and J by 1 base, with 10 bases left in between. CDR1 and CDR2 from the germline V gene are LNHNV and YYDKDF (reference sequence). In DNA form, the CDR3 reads TGTGCCACCAGCAGGGCGGCAGGGAGCAATCAGCCCCAGCATTTT. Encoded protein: CATSRAAGSNQPQHF.

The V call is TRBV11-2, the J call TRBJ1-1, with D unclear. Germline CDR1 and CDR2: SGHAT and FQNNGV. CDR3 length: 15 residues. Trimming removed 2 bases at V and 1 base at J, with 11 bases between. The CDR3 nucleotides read TGTGCCAGCAGCTTATGGAGCAAATCGAACACTGAAGCTTTCTTT. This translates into CASSLWSKSNTEAFF.

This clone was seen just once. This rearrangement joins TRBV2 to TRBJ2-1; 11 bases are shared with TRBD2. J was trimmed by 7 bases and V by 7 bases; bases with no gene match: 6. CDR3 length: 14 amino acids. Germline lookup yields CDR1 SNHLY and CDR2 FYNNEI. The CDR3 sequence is CASIIAGGPNEQFF. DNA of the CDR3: TGTGCCAGCATTATAGCGGGGGGGCCGAATGAGCAGTTCTTC.

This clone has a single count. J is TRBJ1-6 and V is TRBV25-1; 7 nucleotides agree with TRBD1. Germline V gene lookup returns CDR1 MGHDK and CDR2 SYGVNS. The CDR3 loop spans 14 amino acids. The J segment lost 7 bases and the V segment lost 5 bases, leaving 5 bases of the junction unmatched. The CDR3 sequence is CASSTGARNSPLHF. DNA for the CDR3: TGTGCCAGCAGTACAGGGGCGCGGAATTCACCCCTCCACTTT.

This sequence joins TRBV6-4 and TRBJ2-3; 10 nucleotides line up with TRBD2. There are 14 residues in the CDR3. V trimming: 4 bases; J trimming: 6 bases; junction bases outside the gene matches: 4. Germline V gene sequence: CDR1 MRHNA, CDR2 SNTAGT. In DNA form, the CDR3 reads TGTGCCAGCAGTGCTAGCGGGGGAGGTGATACGCAGTATTTT. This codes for CASSASGGGDTQYF.

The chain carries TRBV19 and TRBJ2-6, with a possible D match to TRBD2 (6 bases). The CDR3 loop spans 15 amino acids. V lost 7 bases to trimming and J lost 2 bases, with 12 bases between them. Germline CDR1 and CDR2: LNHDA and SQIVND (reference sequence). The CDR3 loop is CASTFGGTGANVLTF. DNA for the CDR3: TGTGCCAGTACCTTTGGGGGGACTGGGGCCAACGTCCTGACTTTC.

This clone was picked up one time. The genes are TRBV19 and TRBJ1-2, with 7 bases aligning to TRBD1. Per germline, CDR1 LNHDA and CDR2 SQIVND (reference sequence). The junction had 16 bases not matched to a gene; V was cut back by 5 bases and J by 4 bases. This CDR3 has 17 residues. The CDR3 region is CASSFYARGGSGYGYTF. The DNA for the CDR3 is TGTGCCAGTAGTTTTTACGCAAGAGGGGGCTCGGGCTATGGCTACACCTTC. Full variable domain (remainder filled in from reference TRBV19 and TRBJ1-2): DGGITQSPKYLFRKEGQNVTLSCEQNLNHDAMYWYRQDPGQGLRLIYYSQIVNDFQKGDIAEGYSVSREKKESFPLTVTSAQKNPTAFYLCASSFYARGGSGYGYTFGSGTRLTVV.

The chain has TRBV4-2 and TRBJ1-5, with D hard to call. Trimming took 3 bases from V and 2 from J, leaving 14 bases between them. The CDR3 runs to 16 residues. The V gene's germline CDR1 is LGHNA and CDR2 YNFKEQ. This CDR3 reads CASSHPSGEGNQPQHF. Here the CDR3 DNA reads TGTGCCAGCAGCCACCCCAGTGGGGAGGGCAATCAGCCCCAGCATTTT.

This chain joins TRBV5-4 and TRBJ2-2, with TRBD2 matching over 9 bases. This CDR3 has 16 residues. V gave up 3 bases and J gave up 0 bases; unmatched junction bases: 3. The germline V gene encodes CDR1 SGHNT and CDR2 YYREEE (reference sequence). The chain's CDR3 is CASSYLAGPNTGELFF. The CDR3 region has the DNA TGTGCCAGCAGCTACCTAGCGGGGCCGAACACCGGGGAGCTGTTTTTT.

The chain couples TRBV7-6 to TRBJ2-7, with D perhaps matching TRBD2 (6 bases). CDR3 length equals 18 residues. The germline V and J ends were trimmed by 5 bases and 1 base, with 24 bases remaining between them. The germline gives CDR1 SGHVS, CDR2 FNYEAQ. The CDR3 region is CASSPGEVMLQGSYEQYF. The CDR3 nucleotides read TGTGCCAGCAGCCCCGGGGAGGTTATGTTGCAGGGTTCCTACGAGCAGTACTTC.

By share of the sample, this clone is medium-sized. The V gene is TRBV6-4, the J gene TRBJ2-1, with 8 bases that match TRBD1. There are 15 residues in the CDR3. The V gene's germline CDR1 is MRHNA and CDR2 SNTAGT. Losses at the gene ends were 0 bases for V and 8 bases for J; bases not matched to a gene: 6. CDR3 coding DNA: TGTGCCAGCAGTGACTCCGGACAGGGTAGCGATGAGCAGTTCTTC. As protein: CASSDSGQGSDEQFF.

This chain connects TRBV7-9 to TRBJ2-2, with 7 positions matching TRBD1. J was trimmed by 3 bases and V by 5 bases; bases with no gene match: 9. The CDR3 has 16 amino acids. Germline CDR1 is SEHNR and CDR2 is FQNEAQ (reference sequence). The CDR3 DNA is TGTGCCAGCAGCCCCGGTGACAGGGTTTACACCGGGGAGCTGTTTTTT. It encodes CASSPGDRVYTGELFF.

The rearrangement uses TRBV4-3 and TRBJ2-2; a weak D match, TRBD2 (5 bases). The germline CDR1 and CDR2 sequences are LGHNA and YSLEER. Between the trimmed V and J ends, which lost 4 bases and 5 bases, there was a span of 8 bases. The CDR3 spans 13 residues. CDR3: CASSPSGTGELFF. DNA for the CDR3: TGCGCCAGCAGCCCCTCGGGGACCGGGGAGCTGTTTTTT.

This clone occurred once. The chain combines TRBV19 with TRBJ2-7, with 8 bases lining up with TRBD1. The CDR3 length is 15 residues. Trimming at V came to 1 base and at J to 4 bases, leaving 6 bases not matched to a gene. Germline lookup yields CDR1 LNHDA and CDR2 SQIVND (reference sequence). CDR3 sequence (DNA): TGTGCCAGTAGTATAGGCGCCGGGACAGGATACGAGCAGTACTTC. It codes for CASSIGAGTGYEQYF.

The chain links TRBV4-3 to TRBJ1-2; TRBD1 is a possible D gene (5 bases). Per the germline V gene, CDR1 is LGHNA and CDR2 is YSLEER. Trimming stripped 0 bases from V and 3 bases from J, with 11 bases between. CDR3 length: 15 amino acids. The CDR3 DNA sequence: TGCGCCAGCAGCCAAGAGACAGAGGATTACTATGGCTACACCTTC. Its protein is CASSQETEDYYGYTF.